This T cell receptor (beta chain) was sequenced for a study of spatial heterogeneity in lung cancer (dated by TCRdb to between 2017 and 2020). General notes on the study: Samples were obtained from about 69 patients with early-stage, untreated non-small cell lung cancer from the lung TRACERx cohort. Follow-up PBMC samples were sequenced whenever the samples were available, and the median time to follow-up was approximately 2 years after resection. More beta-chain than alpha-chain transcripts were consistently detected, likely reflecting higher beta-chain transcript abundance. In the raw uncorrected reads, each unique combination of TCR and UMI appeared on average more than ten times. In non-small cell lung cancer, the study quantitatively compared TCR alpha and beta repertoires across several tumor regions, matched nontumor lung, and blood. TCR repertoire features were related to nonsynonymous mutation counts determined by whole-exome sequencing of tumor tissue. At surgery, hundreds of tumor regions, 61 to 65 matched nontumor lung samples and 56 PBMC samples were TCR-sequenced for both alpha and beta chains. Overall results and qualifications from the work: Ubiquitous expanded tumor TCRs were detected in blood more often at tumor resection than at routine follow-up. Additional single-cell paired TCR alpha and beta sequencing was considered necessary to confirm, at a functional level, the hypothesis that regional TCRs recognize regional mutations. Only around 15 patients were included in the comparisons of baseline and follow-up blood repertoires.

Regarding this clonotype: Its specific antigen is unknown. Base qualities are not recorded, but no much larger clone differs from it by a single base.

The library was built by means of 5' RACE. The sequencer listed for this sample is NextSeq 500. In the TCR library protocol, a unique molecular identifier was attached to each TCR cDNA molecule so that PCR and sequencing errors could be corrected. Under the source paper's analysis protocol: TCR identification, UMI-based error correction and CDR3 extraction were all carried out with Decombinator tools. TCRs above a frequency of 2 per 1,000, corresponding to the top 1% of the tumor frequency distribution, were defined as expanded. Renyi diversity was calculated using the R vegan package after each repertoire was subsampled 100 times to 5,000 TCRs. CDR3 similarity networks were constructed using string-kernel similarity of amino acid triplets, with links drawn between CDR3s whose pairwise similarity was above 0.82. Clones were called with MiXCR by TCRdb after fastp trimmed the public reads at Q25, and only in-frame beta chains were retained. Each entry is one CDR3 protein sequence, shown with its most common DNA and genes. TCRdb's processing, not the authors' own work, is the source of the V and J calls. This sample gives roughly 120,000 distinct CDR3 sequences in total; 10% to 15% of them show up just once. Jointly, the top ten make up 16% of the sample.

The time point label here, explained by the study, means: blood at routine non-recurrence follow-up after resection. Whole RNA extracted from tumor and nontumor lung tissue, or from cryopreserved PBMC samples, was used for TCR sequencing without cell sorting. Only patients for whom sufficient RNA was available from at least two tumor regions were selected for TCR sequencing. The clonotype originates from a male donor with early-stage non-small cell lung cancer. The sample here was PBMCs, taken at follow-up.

The bases read TGTGCCTGCGTCAGCTCTGGAAACACCATATATTTT. Its translation is CACVSSGNTIYF. This sequence uses TRBV28 and TRBJ1-3, with the D gene not confidently named. The germline V gene supplies CDR1 MDHEN and CDR2 SYDVKM. The germline ends are 8 bases apart after V is trimmed by 11 bases and J by 0 bases. The CDR3 has 12 amino acids, counting the end cysteine and phenylalanine. Only the CDR3 DNA is retained, 36 bases long and in frame from the first base.